This T cell receptor (beta chain) was documented in a study of blood T cell repertoires in COVID-19. Study details: T cells, B-cell-depleted T cells, or PBMCs provided the cDNA or gDNA that served as material.

The CDR3 extends over 15 amino acids. Germline V gene sequence: CDR1 SGHNT, CDR2 YYREEE (reference sequence). V lost 0 bases to trimming and J lost 3 bases, with 12 bases between them. TCRdb's copy holds only in-frame clones and misses some; the assay was immunoSEQ multiplex PCR. The profile covers about 77,000 clones, with around three quarters appearing a single time and around 4.8% taken by the ten largest. The chain links TRBV5-4 to TRBJ1-2; no clear D. The clonotype comes from a woman aged 70 to 79 with acute or convalescent COVID-19. The sequenced sample was peripheral blood. CDR3 amino acids: CASSLVALPDYGYTF. The CDR3 DNA reads TGTGCCAGCAGCTTGGTTGCCCTTCCGGACTATGGCTACACCTTC.